Sequencing of this T cell receptor beta chain was carried out in a study of cytomegalovirus exposure and HLA in healthy donors (dated by TCRdb to the late 2010s). For the wider study: An earlier analysis of approximately 640 of the donors reported 250 to 300 Gb of sequence data and 120 million or so unique TCR beta sequences from 150 million to 200 million T cells. An early release covering 550 to 700 HLA-typed donors comprised about 310 gigabases of sequencing data and 85 million to 100 million unique TCR sequences. Of the 300 to 500 genotyped donors, 65% to 90% were placed in the genetic ancestry cluster associated with self-reported Caucasian donors. The aim of the study was to test whether cataloging public T cell receptors could identify signatures of past pathogen exposure. The study profiled the T cell repertoires of 500 to 800 subjects by immunosequencing and related them to cytomegalovirus serostatus. Besides the first cohort of some 670 subjects, a separate validation cohort made up of 120 different subjects was used. To predict cytomegalovirus infection status, the study combined high-throughput TCR immunosequencing, statistical association of individual TCRs with disease status, and machine learning. A later analysis re-examined previously published TCR beta repertoires from several hundred donors and added high-resolution HLA genotyping to investigate patterns of TCR occurrence. In the later analysis, no new phenotypic data were used to find candidate immune exposures; instead, reliance was placed on TCR beta sequences and their occurrence across donors. An earlier analysis of 587 of the donors applied high-throughput TCR beta sequencing to assess whether each TCR beta V gene segment acted as functional or pseudogenic. Donor age, sex, ethnicity and CMV serostatus were collected together with the repertoire data. In a later genetic analysis, genome-wide SNP genotypes for about 65% of the 666 donors were used, and that subset was treated as a discovery cohort. All discovery cohort repertoires had been generated using a single sequencing platform. Both class I and class II loci were covered by HLA typing, at four-digit resolution. Typing coverage differed by locus: A, B, C, DRB1 and DQB1 were typed in about 620-640 donors, DQA1 in 522, DPA1 in 600 to 610, and DPB1 in just under 490. Because of strong linkage in the cohort, roughly five DR-DQ haplotypes were treated as single units for association and clustering. Across some 400 genotyped donors of the cohort, an average of about 220,000 unique TCR beta nucleotide sequences per donor were sequenced, and 15% to 20% of those sequences were non-productive.

The full study reports these points: A later genetic analysis associated a missense DCLRE1C variant with V-gene and J-gene trimming of TCR beta chains, and an independent cohort replicated the association. Compared with equally common non-associated chains, HLA-associated TCR beta chains in a later analysis were more clonally expanded and had lower generation probabilities. A further reported finding was that TCR beta sequences accurately predicted the HLA-A and HLA-B alleles for most subjects in the first cohort. The authors suggested that the approach could potentially be generalized to other disease states and immunological phenotypes. At a false discovery rate of 0.05, a later analysis linked some 17,000 TCR beta sequences to specific HLA alleles. According to a later genetic analysis, donors in an Asian-associated ancestry cluster had fewer N-insertions in productive TCRs than the roughly 700-donor mean. The classifier was reported to diagnose cytomegalovirus status with high specificity and sensitivity in both the original and validation cohorts. The sequencing pipeline was judged likely to have produced a cluster of highly shared sequence variants as a technical artifact. In this cohort, only TCR beta chains were sequenced, and detectable features were limited by the absence of alpha or paired-chain data. Three of the identified cytomegalovirus-associated TCR beta chains were confirmed in vitro to be specific for cytomegalovirus antigens. The only immune exposure information available for the cohort was CMV serostatus. In a later analysis, most CMV-associated TCR beta chains were found to appear HLA-restricted, with HLA associations seemingly driven largely by CMV exposure. Assigning TCR associations to individual alleles was difficult when HLA alleles, especially DR and DQ, strongly co-occurred. Because counts were too low, roughly 17 rarely observed V segments, including chromosome 9 orphons, were left out of the earlier analysis of roughly 600 of the donors. Most TCR sequences were observed very rarely across donors, whereas some public TCRs were present in many individuals. Roughly uniform sequencing depth across donors was assumed in presence/absence analyses, although this assumption may not hold. A later analysis found that TCR association rates varied across HLA loci, with DRB1 alleles showing the most associated TCRs and HLA-C alleles the fewest. Some IMGT-functional V segments, including TRBV6-2 and TRBV6-3, could not be told apart with the 87-base-pair reads, so those segments were excluded. Correlated functional status among segregating V segments might be attributable to linkage disequilibrium, but an unknown experimental factor could not be ruled out. According to a later analysis, parvovirus B19, influenza, CMV and Epstein-Barr virus appeared linked to several top co-occurrence clusters. The study listed 164 TCR beta chains as associated with cytomegalovirus. Because some donors lacked HLA typing at each locus, the association tests relied only on the typed subset. In an earlier analysis of about 600 of the donors, most TCR beta V segments appeared in productive rearrangements about 90% or about 30% of the time, broadly matching IMGT annotations.

The cohort consisted of 670 or so healthy bone marrow donors. At the time of sampling, all cohort members were nominally healthy, though unrecorded immune exposures were likely present. The donor was CMV seronegative and belonged to the group of around 350 seronegative cohort members. Each donor provided a peripheral blood sample, and peripheral blood mononuclear cells were used for TCR beta sequencing. Genomic DNA extraction from the blood cell samples was performed with the Qiagen DNeasy Blood Extraction Kit. A remark on this clone: It lacks a known antigen. Per-nucleotide qualities are absent, and no much larger clonotype sits a single base away.

Receptor libraries were prepared by the immunoSEQ multiplex PCR assay. For the multiplex PCR, a mixture combining 60 forward primers for TCR Vbeta segments and 13 reverse primers for TCR Jbeta segments was used. The CDR3 region of rearranged TCR beta genes was amplified from genomic DNA with a multiplex PCR assay. Amplified TCR beta libraries were sequenced as 87-base-pair reads on the Illumina HiSeq System. The authors processed their data as follows. Across the 500 to 700 repertoires, a later analysis counted tens of millions of unique TCR beta chains, approximately 10 million of which were shared by at least two donors. A nearest-neighbor algorithm error-corrected the raw reads and collapsed the reads into unique sequences, merging closely related sequences to remove PCR and sequencing errors. To assign V, D and J gene segments, CDR3 sequences were aligned to IMGT reference sequences. Each retained sequence needed at least a six-nucleotide match to both a V gene segment and a J gene segment. Rearrangements were classified as productive when the CDR3 lacked stop codons and remained in frame with V and J, and all other rearrangements were classified as non-productive. Following IMGT convention, CDR3 was defined as the stretch from the second conserved V-encoded cysteine up to the conserved J-encoded phenylalanine. In an earlier analysis of around 600 of the donors, sequences lacking an unambiguous match to a single V gene segment were excluded. In an earlier analysis of 587 of the donors, V segments were called functional above 56.7% productive rearrangements and were called segregating when the between-donor standard deviation exceeded 5%. A statistical classification framework was built for diagnosing cytomegalovirus status from the catalog of TCR beta chain sequences. V and J gene assignment, in a later analysis, came from comparing TCR nucleotide sequences with IMGT/GENE-DB human TR gene sequences. A later analysis assigned CDR3 sequences and most-parsimonious VDJ recombination scenarios with the TCRdist pipeline. In a later analysis, each TCR beta chain was defined by its CDR3 amino acid sequence together with its V-gene family, and reads without a unique V-gene family were excluded. A later analysis removed over 500 highly shared, low-generation-probability nucleotide sequences to deal with suspected cross-contamination and a sequencing artifact. In a later analysis, a clonal expansion index was calculated for each public chain from normalized within-repertoire ranks of inferred template counts. A later analysis computed generation probabilities with a VDJ recombination model fitted to out-of-frame rearrangements, and checked the results against IGoR. Hypergeometric tests were used in a later analysis to score TCR-TCR, TCR-HLA and TCR-CMV co-occurrence, with a repertoire-size bias correction applied to the TCR pairs. To estimate false discovery rates, a later analysis permuted the HLA or CMV assignments 20 times. In a later analysis, co-occurring TCRs were grouped using DBSCAN, and TCRdist sequence similarity was added for clustering within HLA-allele-positive subsets. Repertoires with fewer than 30,000 or more than 120,000 public chains were left out of co-occurrence clustering, as were about 5 repertoires with anomalous nucleotide sharing. Held by TCRdb, this immuneACCESS table contains in-frame sequences only and omits some clones. Under half of the omission traces to an unresolved V gene where checked; the cause of the rest is unknown. Clone size and the V and J calls come from that table; the DNA yielded D and trimming. This sample comprises around 190,000 clones, roughly 87% of them detected only once. Around 1% of the sample belongs to the ten largest clones.

The V end loses 0 bases and the J end loses 1 base, and a stretch of 10 bases separates them. CDR1 and CDR2 were assigned from the germline V gene (reference sequence) as PRHDT and FYEKMQ. The CDR3 numbers 15 residues from cysteine through phenylalanine. Only the CDR3 DNA stays, 45 bases, in frame from base 1. This TCR was sampled from a boy between 2 and 10 years old in good health and CMV-seronegative. Material for sequencing was PBMCs. The chain employs TRBV13 and TRBJ2-7; the D region possibly corresponds to TRBD2 (6 bases align). CDR3 region: CASSLGGRGSYEQYF. In nucleotides, the sequence is TGTGCCAGCAGCTTAGGGGGGCGGGGTTCCTACGAGCAGTACTTC.